Listed below are T cell receptor beta chains from one sample, sequenced in a study of blood T cell repertoires in COVID-19. Produced via immunoSEQ multiplex PCR; TCRdb's table is partial and in-frame only. The table lists approximately 170,000 clones, around 84% of them singletons. Sequenced: PBMCs or T cells enriched from blood (not recorded which). The receptor set was obtained from a woman aged 50 to 60 who had recovered from COVID-19. The CDR3 runs from the conserved cysteine through the conserved F or W. Each record gives: D gene, V gene, clone size, J gene, CDR3 DNA, CDR3 protein. A D gene is named only where the DNA matches it firmly. Clone size appears in some rows only: once, few, many, or a class for an expanded clone.

TRBD2	TRBV4-3	-	TRBJ2-3	TGCGCCAGCAGCCAATCGGGGCTAGCGGGAGGAGATACGCAGTATTTT	CASSQSGLAGGDTQYF
TRBD1	TRBV6-2/TRBV6-3	-	TRBJ2-3	TGTGCCAGCAGTTACTCGAGGGGACAGTCAGATACGCAGTATTTT	CASSYSRGQSDTQYF
TRBD2	TRBV5-1	-	TRBJ2-3	TGCGCCAGCGCGACCTCTAGGACTAGCAGCACAGATACGCAGTATTTT	CASATSRTSSTDTQYF
TRBD1	TRBV19	once	TRBJ1-1	TGTGCCAGTAGTCCCACAGGGGCGAGGGATGAAGCTTTCTTT	CASSPTGARDEAFF
-	TRBV3-1/TRBV3-2	-	TRBJ1-5	TGTGCCAGCAGCCAAGATGCAGTACCCAATCAGCCCCAGCATTTT	CASSQDAVPNQPQHF
TRBD2	TRBV4-3	-	TRBJ2-1	TGCGCCAGCAGCCAGGCAAGCGGGAGTGGTGCCGATGAGCAGTTCTTC	CASSQASGSGADEQFF
-	TRBV29-1	-	TRBJ2-1	TGCAGCCCAGAGGTGGCTCACGGATCGGAGCAGTTCTTC	CSPEVAHGSEQFF
-	TRBV7-9	few	TRBJ2-7	TGTGCCAGCAGCTTGAAAGACTTGAGCTCCTACGAGCAGTACTTC	CASSLKDLSSYEQYF
-	TRBV6-4	-	TRBJ2-3	TGTGCCAGCAGTGAACAGGGTGGAGATACGCAGTATTTT	CASSEQGGDTQYF
-	TRBV27	-	TRBJ1-6	TGTGCCAGCAGAGGGAGCTCCTATAATTCACCCCTCCACTTT	CASRGSSYNSPLHF
-	TRBV18	-	TRBJ1-4	TGTGCCAGCTCACCGAGAGCTCTAGCAACTAATGAAAAACTGTTTTTT	CASSPRALATNEKLFF
-	TRBV7-3	-	TRBJ1-2	TGTGCCAGCAGCCCCAACCCGGGAGGCGGCTACACCTTC	CASSPNPGGGYTF
-	TRBV6-5	-	TRBJ2-7	TGTGCCAGCAGTTACTCGGGCAGCCCCTACGAGCAGTACTTC	CASSYSGSPYEQYF
-	TRBV19	-	TRBJ1-2	TGTGCCAGTAGTGCTGGGACAAAATATGGCTACACCTTC	CASSAGTKYGYTF
TRBD1	TRBV7-3	-	TRBJ1-2	TGTGCCAGCAGCCTTGGACAGGGGGCGGGAGGCTACACCTTC	CASSLGQGAGGYTF
-	TRBV7-9	-	TRBJ1-2	TGTGCCAGCACCATAGGAGAACGGAACTATGGCTACACCTTC	CASTIGERNYGYTF
-	TRBV5-1	-	TRBJ2-7	TGCGCCAGCAGCTTGGCCGTTTACGGGGTAGCGGCCTACGAGCAGTACTTC	CASSLAVYGVAAYEQYF
TRBD1	TRBV7-9	-	TRBJ1-3	TGTGCCAGCAGCCGGATGGGACAGGGGGTAAACACCATATATTTT	CASSRMGQGVNTIYF
-	TRBV9	-	TRBJ1-3	TGTGCCAGCAGCGTAGAGGGGAACAGGGCTGGAAACACCATATATTTT	CASSVEGNRAGNTIYF
TRBD1	TRBV9	-	TRBJ1-6	TGTGCCAGCAGCGTATCCAGTGGACAGGGAAATCCATCAACCCTCCACTTT	CASSVSSGQGNPSTLHF
TRBD2	TRBV7-9	-	TRBJ2-3	TGTGCCAGCAGCCCCCTGCCCGGGAGGGCCCCAACAGATACGCAGTATTTT	CASSPLPGRAPTDTQYF
-	TRBV7-2	-	TRBJ2-3	TGTGCCAGCAGTGAGGGGGTAACAGATACGCAGTATTTT	CASSEGVTDTQYF
TRBD1	TRBV4-1	-	TRBJ1-1	TGCGCCAGCAGCCGGCTTACAGGGGTTGGGGAAAACACTGAAGCTTTCTTT	CASSRLTGVGENTEAFF
-	TRBV5-4	once	TRBJ2-3	TGTGCCAGCAGCTTGGACAGGGAAAGAGTAGGAGATACGCAGTATTTT	CASSLDRERVGDTQYF
-	TRBV9	-	TRBJ1-2	TGTGCCCGCAGCGTAGGGCCGGGGGTCTCGGGGGGCTACACCTTC	CARSVGPGVSGGYTF
-	TRBV27	-	TRBJ2-3	TGTGCCGCGAGCGGGTCCTTCACAGATACGCAGTATTTT	CAASGSFTDTQYF
TRBD2	TRBV28	-	TRBJ2-1	TGTGCCAGCAAAAACCCCGGGACTAGTGTGCTCAATGAGCAGTTCTTC	CASKNPGTSVLNEQFF